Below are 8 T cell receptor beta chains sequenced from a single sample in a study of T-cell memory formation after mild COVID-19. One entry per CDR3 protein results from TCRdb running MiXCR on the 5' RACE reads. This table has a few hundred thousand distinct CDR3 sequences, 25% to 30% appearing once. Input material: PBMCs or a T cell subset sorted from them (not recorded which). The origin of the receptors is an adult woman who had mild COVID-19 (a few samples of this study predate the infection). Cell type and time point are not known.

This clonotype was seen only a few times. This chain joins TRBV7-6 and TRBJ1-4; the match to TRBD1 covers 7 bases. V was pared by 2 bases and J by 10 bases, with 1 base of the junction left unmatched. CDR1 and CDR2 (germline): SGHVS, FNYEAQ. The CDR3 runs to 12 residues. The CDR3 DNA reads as TGTGCCAGCAGCTTACAGGGGGGAAAACTGTTTTTT. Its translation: CASSLQGGKLFF.

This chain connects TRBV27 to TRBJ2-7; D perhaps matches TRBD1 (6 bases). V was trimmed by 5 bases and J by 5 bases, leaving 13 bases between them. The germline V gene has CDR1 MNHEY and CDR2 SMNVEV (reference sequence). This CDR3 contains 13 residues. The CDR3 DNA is TGTGCCAGCAGTCCGGGGACACGCAACGAGCAGTACTTC. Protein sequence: CASSPGTRNEQYF.

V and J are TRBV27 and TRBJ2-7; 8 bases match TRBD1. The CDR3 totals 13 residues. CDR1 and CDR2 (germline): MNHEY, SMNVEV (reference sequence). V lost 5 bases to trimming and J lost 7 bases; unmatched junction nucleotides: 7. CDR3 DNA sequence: TGTGCCAGCAGTCCTCAGGGGGCCCAAGAGCAGTACTTC. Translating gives CASSPQGAQEQYF.

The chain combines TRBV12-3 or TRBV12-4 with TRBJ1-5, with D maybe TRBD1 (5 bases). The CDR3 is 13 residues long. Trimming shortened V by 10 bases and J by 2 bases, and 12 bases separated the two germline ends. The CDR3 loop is CATGWGGNQPQHF. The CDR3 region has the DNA TGTGCCACTGGTTGGGGCGGCAATCAGCCCCAGCATTTT.

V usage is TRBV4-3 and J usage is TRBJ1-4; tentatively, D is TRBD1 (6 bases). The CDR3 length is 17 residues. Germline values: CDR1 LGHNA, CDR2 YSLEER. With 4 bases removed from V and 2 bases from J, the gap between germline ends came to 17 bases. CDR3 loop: CASSRPGARATNEKLFF. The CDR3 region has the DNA TGCGCCAGCAGCCGTCCAGGGGCCAGGGCGACTAATGAAAAACTGTTTTTT.

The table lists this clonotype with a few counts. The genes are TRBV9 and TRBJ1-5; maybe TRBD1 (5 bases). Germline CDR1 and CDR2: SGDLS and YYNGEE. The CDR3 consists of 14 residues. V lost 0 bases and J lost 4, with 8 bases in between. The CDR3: CASSVGGKNQPQHF. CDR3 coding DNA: TGTGCCAGCAGCGTAGGGGGGAAGAATCAGCCCCAGCATTTT.

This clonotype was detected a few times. The CDR3 protein is CASSSLGQGAVNGYTF. For the CDR3, the DNA is TGTGCCAGCAGCTCCTTAGGACAGGGGGCTGTAAATGGCTACACCTTC. The chain employs TRBV7-6 and TRBJ1-2; 11 bases fit TRBD1. CDR1 and CDR2 (germline): SGHVS, FNYEAQ. V trimming: 4 bases; J trimming: 6 bases; junction bases outside the gene matches: 10. This CDR3 spans 16 amino acids.

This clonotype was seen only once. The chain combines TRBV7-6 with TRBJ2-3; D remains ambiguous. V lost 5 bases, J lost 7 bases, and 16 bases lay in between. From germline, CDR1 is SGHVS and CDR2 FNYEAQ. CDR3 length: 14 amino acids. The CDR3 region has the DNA TGTGCCAGCAGCCCCCGGAGCCGTATATATACGCAGTATTTT. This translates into CASSPRSRIYTQYF.